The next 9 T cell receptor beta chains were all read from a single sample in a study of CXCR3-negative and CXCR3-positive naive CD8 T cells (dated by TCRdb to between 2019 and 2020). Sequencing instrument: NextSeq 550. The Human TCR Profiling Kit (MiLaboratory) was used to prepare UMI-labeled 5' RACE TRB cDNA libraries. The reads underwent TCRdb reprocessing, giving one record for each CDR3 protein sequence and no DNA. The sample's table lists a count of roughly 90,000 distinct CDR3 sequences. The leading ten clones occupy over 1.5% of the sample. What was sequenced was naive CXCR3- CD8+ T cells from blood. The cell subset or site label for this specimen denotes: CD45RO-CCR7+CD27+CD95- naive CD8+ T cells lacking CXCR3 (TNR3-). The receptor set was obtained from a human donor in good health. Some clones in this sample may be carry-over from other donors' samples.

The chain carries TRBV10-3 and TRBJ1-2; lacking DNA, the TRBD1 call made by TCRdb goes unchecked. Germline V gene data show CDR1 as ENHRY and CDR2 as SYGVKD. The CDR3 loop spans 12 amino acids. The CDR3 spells CAIRGDRIGYTF.

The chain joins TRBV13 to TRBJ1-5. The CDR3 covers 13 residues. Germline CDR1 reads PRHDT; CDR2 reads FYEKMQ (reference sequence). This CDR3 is CASADGVNQPQHF.

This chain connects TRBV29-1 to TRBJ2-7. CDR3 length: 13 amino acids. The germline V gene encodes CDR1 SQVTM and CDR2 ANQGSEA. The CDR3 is CSVIIRASSEQYF.

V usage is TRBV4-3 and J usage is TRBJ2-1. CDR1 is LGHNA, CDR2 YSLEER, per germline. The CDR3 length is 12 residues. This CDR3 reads CASSQEGNEQFF.

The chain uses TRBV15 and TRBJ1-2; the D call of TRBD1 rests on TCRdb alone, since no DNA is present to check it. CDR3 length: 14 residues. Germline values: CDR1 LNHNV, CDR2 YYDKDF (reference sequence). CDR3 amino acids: CATSGQGANYGYTF.

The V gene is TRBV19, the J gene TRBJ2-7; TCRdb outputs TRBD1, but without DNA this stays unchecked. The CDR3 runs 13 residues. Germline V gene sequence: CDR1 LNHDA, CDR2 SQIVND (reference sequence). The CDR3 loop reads CASSGPDSYEQYF.

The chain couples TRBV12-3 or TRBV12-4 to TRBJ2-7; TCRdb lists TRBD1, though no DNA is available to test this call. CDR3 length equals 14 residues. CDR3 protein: CASSLAGSGGEQYF.

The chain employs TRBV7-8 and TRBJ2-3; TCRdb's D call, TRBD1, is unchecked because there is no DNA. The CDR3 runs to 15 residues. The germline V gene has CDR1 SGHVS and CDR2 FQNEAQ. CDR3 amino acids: CASSPDRRGTDTQYF. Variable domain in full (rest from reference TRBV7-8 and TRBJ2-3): GAGVSQSPRYKVAKRGQDVALRCDPISGHVSLFWYQQALGQGPEFLTYFQNEAQLDKSGLPSDRFFAERPEGSVSTLKIQRTQQEDSAVYLCASSPDRRGTDTQYFGPGTRLTVL.

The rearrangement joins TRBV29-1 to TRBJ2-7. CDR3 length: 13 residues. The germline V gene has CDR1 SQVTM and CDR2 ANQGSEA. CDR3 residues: CSVRGGDSYEQYF.